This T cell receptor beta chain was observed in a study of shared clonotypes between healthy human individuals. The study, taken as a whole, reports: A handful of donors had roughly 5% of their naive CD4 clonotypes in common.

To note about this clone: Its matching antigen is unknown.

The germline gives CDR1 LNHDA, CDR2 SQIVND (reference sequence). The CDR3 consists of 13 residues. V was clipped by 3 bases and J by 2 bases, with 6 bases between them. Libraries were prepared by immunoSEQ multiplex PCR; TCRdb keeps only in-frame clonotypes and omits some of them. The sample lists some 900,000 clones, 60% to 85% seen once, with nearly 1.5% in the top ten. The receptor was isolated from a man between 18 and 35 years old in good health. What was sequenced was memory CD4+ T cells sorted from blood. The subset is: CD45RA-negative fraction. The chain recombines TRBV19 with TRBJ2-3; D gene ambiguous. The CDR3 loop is CASSIEFTDTQYF. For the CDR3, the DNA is TGTGCCAGTAGTATTGAATTCACAGATACGCAGTATTTT. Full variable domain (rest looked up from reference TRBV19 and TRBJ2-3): DGGITQSPKYLFRKEGQNVTLSCEQNLNHDAMYWYRQDPGQGLRLIYYSQIVNDFQKGDIAEGYSVSREKKESFPLTVTSAQKNPTAFYLCASSIEFTDTQYFGPGTRLTVL.